This T cell receptor beta chain stems from a study of blood T cell repertoires in COVID-19. Study information: Samples of COVID-19 (acute and convalescent) were obtained from the United States, Italy and Spain.

V lost 0 bases, J lost 12 bases, and 15 bases lay in between. This CDR3 is 14 amino acids long. Germline values: CDR1 LGHNA, CDR2 YSLEER. Method: immunoSEQ multiplex PCR; TCRdb's copy keeps in-frame clones and lacks some. The sample yields about 250,000 clones, about 86% seen once. This receptor was taken from a middle-aged man with active or convalescent COVID-19. V usage is TRBV4-3 and J usage is TRBJ1-5, with D unclear. Sequencing used peripheral blood. CDR3 nucleotide sequence: TGCGCCAGCAGCCAAGAACTGCAGGCCCGTATCCAGCATTTT. It codes for CASSQELQARIQHF.